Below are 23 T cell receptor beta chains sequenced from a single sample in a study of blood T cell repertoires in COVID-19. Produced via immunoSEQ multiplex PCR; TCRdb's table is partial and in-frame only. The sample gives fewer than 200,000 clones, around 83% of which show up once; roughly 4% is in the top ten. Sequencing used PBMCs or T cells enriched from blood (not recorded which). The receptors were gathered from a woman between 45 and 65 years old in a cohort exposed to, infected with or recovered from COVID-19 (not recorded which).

The CDR3 reads CASSQALTGVADTQYF. The CDR3 nucleotides are TGCGCCAGCAGCCAAGCGTTGACGGGAGTGGCAGATACGCAGTATTTT. This chain uses TRBV4-1 with TRBJ2-3; D may be TRBD2 (6 bases). Germline V lookup: CDR1 MGHRA, CDR2 YSYEKL. The CDR3 consists of 16 residues. V lost 1 base and J lost 4, with 15 bases in between.

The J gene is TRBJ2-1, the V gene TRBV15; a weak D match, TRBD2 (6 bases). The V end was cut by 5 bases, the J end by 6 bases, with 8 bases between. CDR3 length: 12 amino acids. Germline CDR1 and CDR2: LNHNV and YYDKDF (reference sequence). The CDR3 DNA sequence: TGTGCCACCAGCCCCGGGGGCAATGAGCAGTTCTTC. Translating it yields CATSPGGNEQFF.

This CDR3 is CASSPWTAGEHEQFF. CDR3 DNA: TGTGCCAGCAGTCCTTGGACAGCGGGAGAACATGAGCAGTTCTTC. V is TRBV28 and J is TRBJ2-1; 8 nucleotides match TRBD2. The CDR3 is made up of 15 amino acids. V gave up 5 bases and J gave up 8 bases; unmatched junction bases: 11. Germline CDR1 is MDHEN and CDR2 is SYDVKM.

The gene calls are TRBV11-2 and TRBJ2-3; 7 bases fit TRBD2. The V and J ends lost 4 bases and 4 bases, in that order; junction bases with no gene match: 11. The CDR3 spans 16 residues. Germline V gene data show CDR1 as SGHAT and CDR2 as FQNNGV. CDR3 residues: CASSSYSVGGADTQYF. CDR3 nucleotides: TGTGCCAGCAGCTCCTATAGCGTGGGGGGGGCAGATACGCAGTATTTT.

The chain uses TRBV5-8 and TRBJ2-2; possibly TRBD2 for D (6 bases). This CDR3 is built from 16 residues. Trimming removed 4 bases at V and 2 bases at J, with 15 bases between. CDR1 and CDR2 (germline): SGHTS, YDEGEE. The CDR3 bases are TGTGCCAGCAGCGGAACCGGGACTTTCAACACCGGGGAGCTGTTTTTT. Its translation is CASSGTGTFNTGELFF. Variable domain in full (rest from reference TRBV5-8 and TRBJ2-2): EAGVTQSPTHLIKTRGQQATLRCSPISGHTSVYWYQQALGLGLQFLLWYDEGEERNRGNFPPRFSGRQFPNYSSELNVNALELEDSALYLCASSGTGTFNTGELFFGEGSRLTVL.

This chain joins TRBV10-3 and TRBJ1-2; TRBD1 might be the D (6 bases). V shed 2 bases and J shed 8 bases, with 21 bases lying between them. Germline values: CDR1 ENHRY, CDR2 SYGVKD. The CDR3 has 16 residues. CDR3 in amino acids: CAISEAGEVVNLGYTF. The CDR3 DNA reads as TGTGCCATCAGTGAGGCAGGGGAAGTTGTGAACTTAGGCTACACCTTC.

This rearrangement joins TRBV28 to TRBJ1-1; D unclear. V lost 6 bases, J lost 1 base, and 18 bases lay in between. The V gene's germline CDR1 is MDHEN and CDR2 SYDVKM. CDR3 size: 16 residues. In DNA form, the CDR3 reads TGTGCCAGCAGGCCCCGGGCGGGGTACTCGAACACTGAAGCTTTCTTT. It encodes CASRPRAGYSNTEAFF.

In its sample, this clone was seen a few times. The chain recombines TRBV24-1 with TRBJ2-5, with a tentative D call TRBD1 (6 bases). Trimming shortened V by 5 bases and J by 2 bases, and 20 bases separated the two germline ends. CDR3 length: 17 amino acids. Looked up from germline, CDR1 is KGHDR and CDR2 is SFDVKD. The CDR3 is CATSVSGTQLGQETQYF. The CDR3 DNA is TGTGCCACCAGTGTCTCCGGGACACAATTGGGACAAGAGACCCAGTACTTC.

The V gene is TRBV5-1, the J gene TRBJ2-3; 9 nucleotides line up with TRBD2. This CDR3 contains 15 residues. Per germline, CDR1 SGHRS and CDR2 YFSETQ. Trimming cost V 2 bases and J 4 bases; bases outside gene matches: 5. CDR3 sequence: CASSFSGSWADTQYF. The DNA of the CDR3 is TGCGCCAGCAGCTTTAGCGGGAGTTGGGCAGATACGCAGTATTTT.

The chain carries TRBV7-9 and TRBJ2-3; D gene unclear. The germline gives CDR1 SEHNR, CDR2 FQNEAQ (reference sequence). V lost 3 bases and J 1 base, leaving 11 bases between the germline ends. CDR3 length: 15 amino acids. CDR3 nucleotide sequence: TGTGCCAGCAGCTTTAGCCCGGCGCGCACAGATACGCAGTATTTT. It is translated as CASSFSPARTDTQYF.

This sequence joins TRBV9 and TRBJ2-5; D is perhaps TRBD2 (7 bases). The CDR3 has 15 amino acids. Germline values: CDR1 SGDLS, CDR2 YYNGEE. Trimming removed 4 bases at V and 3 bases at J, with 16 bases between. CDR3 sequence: CASSSGGGAEETQYF. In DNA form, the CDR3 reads TGTGCCAGCAGCAGTGGGGGGGGCGCGGAAGAGACCCAGTACTTC.

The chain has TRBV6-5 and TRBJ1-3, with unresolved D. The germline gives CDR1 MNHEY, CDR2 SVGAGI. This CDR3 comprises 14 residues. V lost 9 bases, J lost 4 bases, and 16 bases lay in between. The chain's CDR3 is CARTSEGSGNTIYF. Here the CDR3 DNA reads TGTGCCAGGACTTCTGAGGGTTCCGGAAACACCATATATTTT.

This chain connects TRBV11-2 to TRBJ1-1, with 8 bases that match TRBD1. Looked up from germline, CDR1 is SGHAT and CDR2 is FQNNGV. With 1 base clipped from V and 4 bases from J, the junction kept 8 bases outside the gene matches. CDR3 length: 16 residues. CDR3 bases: TGTGCCAGCAGCTTAGTGTCCGGACAGGGATCCACTGAAGCTTTCTTT. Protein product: CASSLVSGQGSTEAFF.

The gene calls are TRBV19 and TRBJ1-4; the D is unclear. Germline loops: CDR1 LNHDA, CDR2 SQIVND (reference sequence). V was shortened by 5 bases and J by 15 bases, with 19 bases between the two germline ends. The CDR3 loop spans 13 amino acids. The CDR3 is CASSLIEGGKVFF. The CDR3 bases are TGTGCCAGTAGTCTCATCGAGGGAGGGAAGGTGTTTTTT.

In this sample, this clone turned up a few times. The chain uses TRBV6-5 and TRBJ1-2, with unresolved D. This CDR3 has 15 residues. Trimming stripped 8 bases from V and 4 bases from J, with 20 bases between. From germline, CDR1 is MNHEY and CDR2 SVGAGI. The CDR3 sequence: CASFPGSDPPYGYTF. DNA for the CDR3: TGTGCCAGCTTCCCGGGATCAGATCCCCCCTATGGCTACACCTTC.

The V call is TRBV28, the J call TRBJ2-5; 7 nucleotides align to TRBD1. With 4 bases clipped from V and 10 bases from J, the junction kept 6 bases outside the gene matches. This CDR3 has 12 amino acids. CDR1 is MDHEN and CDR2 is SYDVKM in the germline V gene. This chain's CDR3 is CASSSQGSIQYF. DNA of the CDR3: TGTGCCAGCAGTTCACAGGGGAGTATCCAGTACTTC.

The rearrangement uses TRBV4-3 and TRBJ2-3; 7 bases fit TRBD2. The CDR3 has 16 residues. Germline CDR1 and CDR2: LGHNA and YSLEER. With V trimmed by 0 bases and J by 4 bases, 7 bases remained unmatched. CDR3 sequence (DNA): TGCGCCAGCAGCCAAGATTCGGGGGGTAACGCAGATACGCAGTATTTT. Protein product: CASSQDSGGNADTQYF.

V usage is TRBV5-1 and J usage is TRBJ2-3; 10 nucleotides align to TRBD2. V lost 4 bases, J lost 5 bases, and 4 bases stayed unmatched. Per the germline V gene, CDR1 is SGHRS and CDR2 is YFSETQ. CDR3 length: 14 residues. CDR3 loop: CASSTGLARDTQYF. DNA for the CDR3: TGCGCCAGCAGCACGGGACTAGCGCGAGATACGCAGTATTTT. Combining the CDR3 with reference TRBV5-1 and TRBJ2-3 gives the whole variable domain KAGVTQTPRYLIKTRGQQVTLSCSPISGHRSVSWYQQTPGQGLQFLFEYFSETQRNKGNFPGRFSGRQFSNSRSEMNVSTLELGDSALYLCASSTGLARDTQYFGPGTRLTVL.

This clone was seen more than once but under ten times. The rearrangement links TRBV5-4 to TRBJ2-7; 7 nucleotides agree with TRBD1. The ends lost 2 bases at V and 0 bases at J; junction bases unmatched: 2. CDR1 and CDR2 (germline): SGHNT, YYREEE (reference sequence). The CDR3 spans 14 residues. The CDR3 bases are TGTGCCAGCAGCTTTGGGACAGTCTCCTACGAGCAGTACTTC. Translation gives CASSFGTVSYEQYF.

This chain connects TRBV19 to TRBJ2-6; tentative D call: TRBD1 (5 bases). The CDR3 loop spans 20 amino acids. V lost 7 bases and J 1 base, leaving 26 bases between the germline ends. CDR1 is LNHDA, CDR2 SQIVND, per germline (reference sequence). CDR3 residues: CASTPRRTTSALSGANVLTF. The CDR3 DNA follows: TGTGCCAGTACCCCCAGACGGACAACTTCGGCTCTTTCTGGGGCCAACGTCCTGACTTTC. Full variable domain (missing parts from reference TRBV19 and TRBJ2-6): DGGITQSPKYLFRKEGQNVTLSCEQNLNHDAMYWYRQDPGQGLRLIYYSQIVNDFQKGDIAEGYSVSREKKESFPLTVTSAQKNPTAFYLCASTPRRTTSALSGANVLTFGAGSRLTVL.

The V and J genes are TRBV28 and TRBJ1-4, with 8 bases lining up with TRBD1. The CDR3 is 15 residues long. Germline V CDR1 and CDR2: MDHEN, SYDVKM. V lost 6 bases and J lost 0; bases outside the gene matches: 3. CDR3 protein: CASSRQGPTNEKLFF. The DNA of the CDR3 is TGTGCCAGCAGCCGACAGGGGCCAACTAATGAAAAACTGTTTTTT.

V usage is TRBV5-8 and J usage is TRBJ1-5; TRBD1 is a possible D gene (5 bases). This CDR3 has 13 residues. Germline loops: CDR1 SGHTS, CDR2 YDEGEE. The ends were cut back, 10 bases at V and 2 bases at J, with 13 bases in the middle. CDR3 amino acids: CAWGGRGNQPQHF. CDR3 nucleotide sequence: TGTGCCTGGGGTGGCAGGGGCAATCAGCCCCAGCATTTT.

The CDR3 DNA is TGCAGCGTCCGACCTGAGGGGGCGCAAAACACTGAAGCTTTCTTT. Protein: CSVRPEGAQNTEAFF. The V gene is TRBV29-1, the J gene TRBJ1-1; 7 nucleotides line up with TRBD1. V lost 6 bases to trimming and J lost 2 bases; unmatched junction nucleotides: 12. CDR1 is SQVTM and CDR2 is ANQGSEA in the germline V gene. CDR3 size: 15 residues. Combining the CDR3 with reference TRBV29-1 and TRBJ1-1 gives the whole variable domain SAVISQKPSRDICQRGTSLTIQCQVDSQVTMMFWYRQQPGQSLTLIATANQGSEATYESGFVIDKFPISRPNLTFSTLTVSNMSPEDSSIYLCSVRPEGAQNTEAFFGQGTRLTVV.